This T cell receptor (beta chain) was profiled in a study of shared clonotypes between healthy human individuals. Profiling relied on immunoSEQ multiplex PCR, and the TCRdb table lists in-frame clones only, not all of them. The sample lists 490,000 or so clones, about 79% occurring once. Trimming removed 2 bases at V and 6 bases at J, with 16 bases between. The CDR3 spans 15 residues. CDR1 is MNHEY, CDR2 SVGAGI, per germline. V and J are TRBV6-5 and TRBJ1-1; D might be TRBD1 (6 bases). The receptor was derived from a woman between 35 and 50 years old in good health. Some clones in this sample may be carry-over from other donors' samples. The sequencing sample was made of PBMCs. CDR3 bases: TGTGCCAGCAGTTACGTTGGGGGCGTTGGAGCTGAAGCTTTCTTT. It translates to CASSYVGGVGAEAFF.